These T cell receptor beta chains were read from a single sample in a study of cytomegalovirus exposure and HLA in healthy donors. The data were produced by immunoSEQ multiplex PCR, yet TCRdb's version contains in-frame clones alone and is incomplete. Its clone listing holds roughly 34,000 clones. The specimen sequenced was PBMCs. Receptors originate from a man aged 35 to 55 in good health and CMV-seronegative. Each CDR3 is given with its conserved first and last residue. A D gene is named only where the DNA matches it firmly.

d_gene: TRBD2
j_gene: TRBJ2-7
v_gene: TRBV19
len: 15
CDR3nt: TGTGCCAGTAGTAGCGTAGCGGGAGGGACCTACGAGCAGTACTTC
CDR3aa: CASSSVAGGTYEQYF

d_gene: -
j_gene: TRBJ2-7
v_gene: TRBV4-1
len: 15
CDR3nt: TGCGCCAGCAGCCAAGTTCAGGACAGAGTCTACGAGCAGTACTTC
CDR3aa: CASSQVQDRVYEQYF

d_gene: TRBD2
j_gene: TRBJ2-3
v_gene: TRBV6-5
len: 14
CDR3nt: TGTGCCAGCAGTTTAGCGGGAAACTCAGATACGCAGTATTTT
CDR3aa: CASSLAGNSDTQYF

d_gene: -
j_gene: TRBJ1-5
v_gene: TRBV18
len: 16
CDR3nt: TGTGCCAGCTCACCACCTGGGTTGAGGGAGGGCCAGCCCCAGCATTTT
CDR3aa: CASSPPGLREGQPQHF

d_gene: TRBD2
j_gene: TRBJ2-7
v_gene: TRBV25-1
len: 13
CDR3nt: TGTGCCAGCAGGACTAGCGGCGCCTACGAGCAGTACTTC
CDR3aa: CASRTSGAYEQYF

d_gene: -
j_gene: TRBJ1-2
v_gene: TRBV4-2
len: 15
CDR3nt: TGTGCCAGCAGCCCACCACGAGGGTTGGACTATGGCTACACCTTC
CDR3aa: CASSPPRGLDYGYTF

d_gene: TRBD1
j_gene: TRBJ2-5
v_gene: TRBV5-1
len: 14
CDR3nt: TGCGCCAGCAGCCTGGGACAGGGGAAAGAGACCCAGTACTTC
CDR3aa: CASSLGQGKETQYF

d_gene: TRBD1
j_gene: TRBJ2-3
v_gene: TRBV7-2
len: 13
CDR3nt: TGTGCCAGCAGCTCTGGACAGGGGTCGACGCAGTATTTT
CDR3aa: CASSSGQGSTQYF

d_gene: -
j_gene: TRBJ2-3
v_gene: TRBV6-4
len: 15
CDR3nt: TGTGCCAGCAGTCCGACTAGTGGGACCACAGATACGCAGTATTTT
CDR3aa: CASSPTSGTTDTQYF

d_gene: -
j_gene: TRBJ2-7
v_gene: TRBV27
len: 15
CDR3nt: TGTGCCAGCAGCATTACAGGGTTTTTCCCATACGAGCAGTACTTC
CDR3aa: CASSITGFFPYEQYF

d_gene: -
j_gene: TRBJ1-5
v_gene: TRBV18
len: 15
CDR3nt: TGTGCCAGCTCACCCAGAGAGGGTCCGGATCAGCCCCAGCATTTT
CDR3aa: CASSPREGPDQPQHF

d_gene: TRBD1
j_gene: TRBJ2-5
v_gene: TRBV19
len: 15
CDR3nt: TGTGCCAGTAGTCCCAGGACAGGCTTACAAGAGACCCAGTACTTC
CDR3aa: CASSPRTGLQETQYF

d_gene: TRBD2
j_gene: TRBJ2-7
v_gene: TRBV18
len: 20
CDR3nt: TGTGCCAGCTCACCGGGTTTCTCACCCGGACTAGCGGGAAAGAGGGACGAGCAGTACTTC
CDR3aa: CASSPGFSPGLAGKRDEQYF

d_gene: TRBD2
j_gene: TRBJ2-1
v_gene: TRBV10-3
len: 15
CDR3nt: TGTGCCATCAGTGGGACTAGCGGGACCGTGGGTGAGCAGTTCTTC
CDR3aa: CAISGTSGTVGEQFF

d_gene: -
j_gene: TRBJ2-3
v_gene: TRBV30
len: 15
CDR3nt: TGTGCCGGGAGTGTACGGAGAGCGGCCCCAGATACGCAGTATTTT
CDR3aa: CAGSVRRAAPDTQYF

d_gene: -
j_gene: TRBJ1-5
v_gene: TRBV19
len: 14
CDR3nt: TGTGCCAGTAGTGGCAGTCAGATCAATCAGCCCCAGCATTTT
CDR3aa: CASSGSQINQPQHF

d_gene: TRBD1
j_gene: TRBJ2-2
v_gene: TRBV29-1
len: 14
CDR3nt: TGCAGCGGCCGAGGGACAGGGAACACCGGGGAGCTGTTTTTT
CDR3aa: CSGRGTGNTGELFF

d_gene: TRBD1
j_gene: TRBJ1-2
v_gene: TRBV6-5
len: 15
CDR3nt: TGTGCCAGCAGTTTGGGGACAGGGAGTGGCTATGGCTACACCTTC
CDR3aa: CASSLGTGSGYGYTF

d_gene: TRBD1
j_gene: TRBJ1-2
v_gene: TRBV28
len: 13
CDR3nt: TGTGCCAGCGGGGGACAGGGGGCTCGTGGCTACACCTTC
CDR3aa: CASGGQGARGYTF

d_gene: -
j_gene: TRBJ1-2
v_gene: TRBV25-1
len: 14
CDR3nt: TGTGCCAGCAGTAAAGTGGACAGTAACTATGGCTACACCTTC
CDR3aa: CASSKVDSNYGYTF

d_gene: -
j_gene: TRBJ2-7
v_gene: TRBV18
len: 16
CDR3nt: TGTGCCAGCTCACCCCGAGCTCAAGGAGAGGTACGCGAGCAGTACTTC
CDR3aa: CASSPRAQGEVREQYF

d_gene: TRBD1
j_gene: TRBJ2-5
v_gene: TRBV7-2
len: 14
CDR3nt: TGTGCCAGCAGCGAGGGACAGGGGAGCGAGACCCAGTACTTC
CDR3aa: CASSEGQGSETQYF

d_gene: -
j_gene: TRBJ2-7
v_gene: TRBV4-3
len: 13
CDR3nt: TGCGCCAGCAGCCCACAACAGGGCTACGAGCAGTACTTC
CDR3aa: CASSPQQGYEQYF

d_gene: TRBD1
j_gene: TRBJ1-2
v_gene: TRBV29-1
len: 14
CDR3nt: TGCAGCGTCTCCCAACAGGGGTTGGGCTATGGCTACACCTTC
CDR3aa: CSVSQQGLGYGYTF

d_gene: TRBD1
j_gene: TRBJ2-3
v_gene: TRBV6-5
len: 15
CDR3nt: TGTGCCAGCACCCGAGGGACAGGCGGCACAGATAAGCAGTATTTT
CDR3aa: CASTRGTGGTDKQYF

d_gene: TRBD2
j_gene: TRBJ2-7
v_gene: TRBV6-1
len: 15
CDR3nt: TGTGCCAGCAGACCGGGACTAGCGGAGTACTACGAGCAGTACTTC
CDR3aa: CASRPGLAEYYEQYF

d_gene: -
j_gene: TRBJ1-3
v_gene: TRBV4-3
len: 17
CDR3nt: TGCGCCAGCAGCCCCGGCGGCGGTATTGATTCTGGAAACACCATATATTTT
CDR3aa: CASSPGGGIDSGNTIYF

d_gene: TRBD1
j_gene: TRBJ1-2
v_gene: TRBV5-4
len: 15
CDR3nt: TGTGCCAGCAGCCCCCAGGGGACAGAAAACTATGGCTACACCTTC
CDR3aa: CASSPQGTENYGYTF

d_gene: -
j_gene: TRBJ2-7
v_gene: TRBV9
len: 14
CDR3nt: TGTGCCAGCAGCGTAGGGGGGCATTCCTACGAGCAGTACTTC
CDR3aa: CASSVGGHSYEQYF

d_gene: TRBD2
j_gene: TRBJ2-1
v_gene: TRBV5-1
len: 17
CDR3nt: TGCGCCAGCAGCCCATCCCAAAGCGGGAGGGGGCCCAATGAGCAGTTCTTC
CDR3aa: CASSPSQSGRGPNEQFF

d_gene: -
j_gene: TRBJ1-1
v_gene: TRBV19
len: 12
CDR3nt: TGTGCCAGTAGTATGCGGGCGGTTGGAGCTTTCTTT
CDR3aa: CASSMRAVGAFF

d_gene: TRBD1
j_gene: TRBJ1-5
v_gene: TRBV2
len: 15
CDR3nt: TGTGCCAGCAAGAGGGGGCGCTTGGACAATCAGCCCCAGCATTTT
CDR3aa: CASKRGRLDNQPQHF

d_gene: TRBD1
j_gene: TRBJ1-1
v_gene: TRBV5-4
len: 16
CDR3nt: TGTGCCAGCAGCTTGGGCACAGGGGGCTTGAACACTGAAGCTTTCTTT
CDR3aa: CASSLGTGGLNTEAFF

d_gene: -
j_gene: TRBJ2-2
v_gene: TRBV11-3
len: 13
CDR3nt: TGTGCCAGCAGTCCCCGCGGGACCGGGGAGCTGTTTTTT
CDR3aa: CASSPRGTGELFF

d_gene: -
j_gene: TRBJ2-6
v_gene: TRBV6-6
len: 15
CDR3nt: TGTGCCAGCAGTCAGGTGCTCTCTGGGGCCAACGTCCTGACTTTC
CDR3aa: CASSQVLSGANVLTF

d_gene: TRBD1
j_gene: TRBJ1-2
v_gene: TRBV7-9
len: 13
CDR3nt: TGTGCCAGCAGATTACAGGGGGCAGTTGGCTACACCTTC
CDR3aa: CASRLQGAVGYTF

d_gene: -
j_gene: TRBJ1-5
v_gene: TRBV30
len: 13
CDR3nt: TGTGCCTGGAGTTCTGACACCAATCAGCCCCAGCATTTT
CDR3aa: CAWSSDTNQPQHF

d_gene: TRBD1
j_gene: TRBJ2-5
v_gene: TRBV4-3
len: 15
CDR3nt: TGCGCCAGCAGCCAAGGGCGGACAGGGCAAGAGACCCAGTACTTC
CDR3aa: CASSQGRTGQETQYF

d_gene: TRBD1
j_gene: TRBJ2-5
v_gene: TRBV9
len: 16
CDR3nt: TGTGCCAGCAGTTCCCAAGGGCAGGGGGCGAGAGAGACCCAGTACTTC
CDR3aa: CASSSQGQGARETQYF

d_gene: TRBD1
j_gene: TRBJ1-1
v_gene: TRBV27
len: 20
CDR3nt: TGTGCCAGCAGTTCGGGACAGGGGGCGAGAGCTAGGAGGGTCAGCACTGAAGCTTTCTTT
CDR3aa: CASSSGQGARARRVSTEAFF

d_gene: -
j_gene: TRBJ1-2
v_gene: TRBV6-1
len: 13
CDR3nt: TGTGCCAGCAGAATAGGACAGAACTATGGCTACACCTTC
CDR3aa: CASRIGQNYGYTF

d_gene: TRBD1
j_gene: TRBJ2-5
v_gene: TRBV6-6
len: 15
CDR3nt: TGTGCCAGCAGCCGAGGGACAGGGTTTTTGGAGACCCAGTACTTC
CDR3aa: CASSRGTGFLETQYF

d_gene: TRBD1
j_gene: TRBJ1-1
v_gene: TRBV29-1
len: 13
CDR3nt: TGCAGCGTTGAACGGGACAGGGGGATTGAAGCTTTCTTT
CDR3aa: CSVERDRGIEAFF

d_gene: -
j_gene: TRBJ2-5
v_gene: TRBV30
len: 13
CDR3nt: TGTGCCTGGAGTGTAGACACGGCTGGAGGGCAGTACTTC
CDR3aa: CAWSVDTAGGQYF

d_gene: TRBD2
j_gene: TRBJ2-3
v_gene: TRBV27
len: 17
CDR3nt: TGTGCCAGCAGTTTAGGCTCGGGACTAGCGGGAGTAAATACGCAGTATTTT
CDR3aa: CASSLGSGLAGVNTQYF

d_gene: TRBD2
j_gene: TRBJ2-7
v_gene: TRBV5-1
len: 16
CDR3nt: TGCGCCAGCAGCTTGGCGCTTAGCGGGAGATTCTACGAGCAGTACTTC
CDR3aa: CASSLALSGRFYEQYF

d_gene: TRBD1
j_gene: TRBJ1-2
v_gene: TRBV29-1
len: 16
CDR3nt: TGCAGCGTTACCGACAGGGTTGGGGGAGTTAACTATGGCTACACCTTC
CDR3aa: CSVTDRVGGVNYGYTF

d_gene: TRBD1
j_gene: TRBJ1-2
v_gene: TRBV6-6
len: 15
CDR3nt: TGTGCCAGCAGTTACTCGACGGGGACAGTCGATGGCTACACCTTC
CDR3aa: CASSYSTGTVDGYTF

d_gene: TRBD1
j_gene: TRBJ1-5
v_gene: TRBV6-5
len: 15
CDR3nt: TGTGCCAGCAGTCGCGACAGGGAGGGCAATCAGCCCCAGCATTTT
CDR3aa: CASSRDREGNQPQHF

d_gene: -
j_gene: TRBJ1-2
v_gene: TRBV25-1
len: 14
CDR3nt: TGTGCCAGCAGTGGCATACAGGATAACTATGGCTACACCTTC
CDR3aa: CASSGIQDNYGYTF

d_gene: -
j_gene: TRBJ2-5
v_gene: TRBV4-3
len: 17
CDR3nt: TGCGCCAGCAGCCAAGAATCTTCGTCGCTCGGGGGAGAGACCCAGTACTTC
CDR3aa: CASSQESSSLGGETQYF

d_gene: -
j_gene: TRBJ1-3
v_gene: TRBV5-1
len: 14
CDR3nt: TGCGCCAGCAGCCCCCAGGGGCTTGGAAACACCATATATTTT
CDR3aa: CASSPQGLGNTIYF

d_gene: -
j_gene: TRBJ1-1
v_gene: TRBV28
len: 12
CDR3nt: TGTGCCAGCAGCCCCGTGGGGGGTAAAGCTTTCTTT
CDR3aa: CASSPVGGKAFF

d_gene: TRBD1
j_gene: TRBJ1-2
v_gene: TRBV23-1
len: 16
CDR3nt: TGCGCCAGCAGTCATTACCTTCGACAGGGCTTCGATGGCTACACCTTC
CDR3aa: CASSHYLRQGFDGYTF

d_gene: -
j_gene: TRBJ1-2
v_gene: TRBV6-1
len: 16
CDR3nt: TGTGCCAGCAGTGGCCTCGGTAATGGATGGGAGAAGGGCTACACCTTC
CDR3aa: CASSGLGNGWEKGYTF

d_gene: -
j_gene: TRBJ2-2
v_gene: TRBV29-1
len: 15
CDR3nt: TGCAGCGTTGTGGAGAATCATAAGAACACCGGGGAGCTGTTTTTT
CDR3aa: CSVVENHKNTGELFF